This T cell receptor beta chain is drawn from a study of T cells in Graves' hyperthyroidism and ophthalmopathy. Study results and caveats: Appearing also in blood were most of the thyroid clonotypes expanded above 0.001.

CDR3 length: 17 residues. The germline V gene encodes CDR1 MNHEY and CDR2 SVGEGT. Deletions cut 0 bases from V and 4 bases from J, with 18 bases between. The CDR3 regions of TCR beta were amplified from RNA transcripts. The HTBI primer set drove a first-round RT-PCR of the TCR CDR3. TCRdb reprocessed the multiplex PCR reads via MiXCR and lists one record per CDR3 protein. This sample has around 300,000 distinct CDR3 sequences, with more than 11% found just once. In this sample, this clonotype turned up many times. Its specificity is not known. The origin of this receptor is a woman aged 25-40 years with Graves' hyperthyroidism. The material sequenced was blood. The V call is TRBV6-2 or TRBV6-3, the J call TRBJ1-1; perhaps TRBD1 as D (6 bases). This CDR3 reads CASSYSRGGELSTEAFF. The CDR3 nucleotides are TGTGCCAGCAGTTACTCGAGAGGGGGTGAGTTGAGCACTGAAGCTTTCTTT.